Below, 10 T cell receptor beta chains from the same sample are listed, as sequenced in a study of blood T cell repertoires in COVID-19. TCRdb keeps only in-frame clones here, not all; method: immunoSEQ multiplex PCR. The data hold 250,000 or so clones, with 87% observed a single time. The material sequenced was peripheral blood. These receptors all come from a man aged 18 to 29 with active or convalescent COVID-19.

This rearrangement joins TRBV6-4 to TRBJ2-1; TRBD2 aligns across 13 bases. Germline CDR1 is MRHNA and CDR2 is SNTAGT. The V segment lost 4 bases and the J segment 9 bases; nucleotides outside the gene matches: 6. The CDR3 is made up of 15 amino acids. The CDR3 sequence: CASSAGLAGAGEQFF. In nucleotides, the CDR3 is TGTGCCAGCAGTGCCGGACTAGCGGGAGCCGGTGAGCAGTTCTTC.

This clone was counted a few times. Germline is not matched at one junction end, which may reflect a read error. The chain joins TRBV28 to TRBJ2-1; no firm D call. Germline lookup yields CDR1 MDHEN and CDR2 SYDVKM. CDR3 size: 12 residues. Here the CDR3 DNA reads TGTGCCAGCCAAAACTCCCACAATGAGCAGTTCTTC. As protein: CASQNSHNEQFF. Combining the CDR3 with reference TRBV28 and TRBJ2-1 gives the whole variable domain DVKVTQSSRYLVKRTGEKVFLECVQDMDHENMFWYRQDPGLGLRLIYFSYDVKMKEKGDIPEGYSVSREKKERFSLILESASTNQTSMYLCASQNSHNEQFFGPGTRLTVL.

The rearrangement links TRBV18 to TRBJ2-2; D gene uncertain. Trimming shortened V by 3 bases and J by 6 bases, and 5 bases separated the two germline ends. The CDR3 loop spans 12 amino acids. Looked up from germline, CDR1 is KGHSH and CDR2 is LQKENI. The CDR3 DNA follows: TGTGCCAGCTCACCCGCGCCCGGGGAGCTGTTTTTT. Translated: CASSPAPGELFF.

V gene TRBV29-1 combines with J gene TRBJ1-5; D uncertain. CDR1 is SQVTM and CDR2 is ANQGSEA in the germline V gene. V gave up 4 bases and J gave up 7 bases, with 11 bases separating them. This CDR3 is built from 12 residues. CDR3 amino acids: CSVAGGDQPQHF. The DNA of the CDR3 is TGCAGCGTTGCAGGAGGAGACCAGCCCCAGCATTTT.

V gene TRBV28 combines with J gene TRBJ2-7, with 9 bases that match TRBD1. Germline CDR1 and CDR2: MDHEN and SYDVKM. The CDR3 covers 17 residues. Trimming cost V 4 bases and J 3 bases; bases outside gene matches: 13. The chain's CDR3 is CASSSSRDRVGFYEQYF. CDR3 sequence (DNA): TGTGCCAGCAGTTCTAGCCGGGACAGGGTAGGGTTCTACGAGCAGTACTTC. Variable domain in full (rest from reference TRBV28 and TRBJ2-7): DVKVTQSSRYLVKRTGEKVFLECVQDMDHENMFWYRQDPGLGLRLIYFSYDVKMKEKGDIPEGYSVSREKKERFSLILESASTNQTSMYLCASSSSRDRVGFYEQYFGPGTRLTVT.

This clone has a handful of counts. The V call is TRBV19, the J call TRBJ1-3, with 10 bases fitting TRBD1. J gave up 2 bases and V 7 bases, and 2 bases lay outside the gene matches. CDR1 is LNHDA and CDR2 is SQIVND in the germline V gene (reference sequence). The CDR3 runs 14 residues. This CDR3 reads CASNDRGPGNTIYF. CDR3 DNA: TGTGCCAGTAATGACAGGGGGCCTGGAAACACCATATATTTT. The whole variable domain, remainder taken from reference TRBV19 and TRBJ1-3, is DGGITQSPKYLFRKEGQNVTLSCEQNLNHDAMYWYRQDPGQGLRLIYYSQIVNDFQKGDIAEGYSVSREKKESFPLTVTSAQKNPTAFYLCASNDRGPGNTIYFGEGSWLTVV.

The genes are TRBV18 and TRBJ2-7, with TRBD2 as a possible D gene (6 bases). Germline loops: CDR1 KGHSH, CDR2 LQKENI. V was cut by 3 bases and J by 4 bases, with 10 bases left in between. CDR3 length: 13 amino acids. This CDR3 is CASSPDSGYEQYF. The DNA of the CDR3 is TGTGCCAGCTCACCGGATAGCGGTTACGAGCAGTACTTC.

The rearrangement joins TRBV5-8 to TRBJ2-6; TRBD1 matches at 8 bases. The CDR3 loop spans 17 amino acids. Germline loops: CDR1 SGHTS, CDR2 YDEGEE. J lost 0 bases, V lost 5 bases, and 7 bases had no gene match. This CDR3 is CASSFDRGDSGANVLTF. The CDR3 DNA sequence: TGTGCCAGCAGTTTCGACAGGGGTGACTCTGGGGCCAACGTCCTGACTTTC.

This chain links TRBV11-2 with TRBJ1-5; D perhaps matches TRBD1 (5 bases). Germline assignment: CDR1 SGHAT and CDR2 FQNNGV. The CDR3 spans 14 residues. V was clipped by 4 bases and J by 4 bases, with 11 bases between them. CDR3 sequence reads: CASSSQGTNQPQHF. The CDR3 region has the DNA TGTGCCAGCAGCTCCCAGGGTACAAATCAGCCCCAGCATTTT.

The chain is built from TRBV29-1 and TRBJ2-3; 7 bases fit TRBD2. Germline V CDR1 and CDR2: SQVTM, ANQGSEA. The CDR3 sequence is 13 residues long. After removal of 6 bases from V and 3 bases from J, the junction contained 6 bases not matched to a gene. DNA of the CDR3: TGCAGCGTACTGGAGGGAGGGACAGATACGCAGTATTTT. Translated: CSVLEGGTDTQYF.